Sequencing of this T cell receptor (beta chain) was carried out in a study of blood T cell repertoires in COVID-19. Study background: COVID-19 samples collected from the United States, Italy and Spain covered acute and convalescent phases. T cells, B-cell-depleted T cells, or PBMCs supplied cDNA or gDNA.

The ends were cut back, 2 bases at V and 8 bases at J, with 13 bases in the middle. Germline V gives CDR1 MGHRA, CDR2 YSYEKL. This CDR3 spans 14 amino acids. Source study methods: Reference gene primer amplification in the assay estimated nucleated cell counts. This table comes from immunoSEQ multiplex PCR, and its TCRdb copy is limited to in-frame clones, with some not included. The D gene and trimming were derived from the DNA, and the V and J assignments and clone size from that table. Of about 100,000 clones in the sample, 80% to 95% were seen once. The rearrangement links TRBV4-1 to TRBJ1-3, with D perhaps matching TRBD1 (6 bases). Source material: peripheral blood. This clonotype was obtained from a man in his 70s with acute or convalescent COVID-19. Here the CDR3 reads CASSQTGLVDTIYF. For the CDR3, the DNA is TGCGCCAGCAGCCAAACAGGGCTGGTTGACACCATATATTTT.